This T cell receptor (beta chain) was recorded in a study of cytomegalovirus exposure and HLA in healthy donors. Study findings and constraints: Presence/absence comparisons presumed near-even sequencing depth among donors.

The V end lost 0 bases, the J end lost 8 bases, and 14 bases lay between the germline ends. The CDR3 is made up of 14 amino acids. The germline V gene has CDR1 SGDLS and CDR2 YYNGEE. PCR involved 60 Vbeta and 13 Jbeta primers. The assay was immunoSEQ multiplex PCR, and TCRdb's table has in-frame clones only and misses some. The table records 200,000 to 300,000 clones, about 83% of them present only once. A word on this clone: Its specificity is not known.

The receptor was derived from a middle-aged woman in good health and CMV-seropositive. J is TRBJ1-2 and V is TRBV9, with a weak D call TRBD1 (5 bases). Sequencing used PBMCs. In nucleotides, the CDR3 is TGTGCCAGCAGCGTAGGGTCCCAGGGATACGGCTACACCTTC. This translates into CASSVGSQGYGYTF.